The 29 T cell receptor beta chains below come from one sample, sequenced in a study of T cells in tumors after PD-1 blockade. The method was immunoSEQ multiplex PCR; TCRdb's version includes in-frame clones alone and lacks a portion of them. The sample gives more than 50,000 clones, around 72% of which show up once; over 3.5% is in the top ten. The source material was PBMCs, sampled after anti-PD-1 treatment. The receptors here all came from a human donor with basal cell carcinoma.

This chain links TRBV30 with TRBJ1-2, with 8 bases aligning to TRBD1. CDR1 GTSNPN and CDR2 SVGIG come from the germline V gene (reference sequence). V shed 8 bases and J 4 bases; nucleotides not matched to a gene: 6. This CDR3 spans 12 amino acids. CDR3 DNA: TGTGCCGGCGGACAGGGTGGCTATGGCTACACCTTC. The encoded protein is CAGGQGGYGYTF.

The rearrangement uses TRBV10-3 and TRBJ1-5; TRBD1 is a possible D gene (5 bases). Trimming cost V 3 bases and J 11 bases, with 11 bases left between them. The CDR3 is 12 residues long. Germline V gene data show CDR1 as ENHRY and CDR2 as SYGVKD. The CDR3 spells CAISDPWGAQHF. The CDR3 nucleotides read TGTGCCATCAGTGACCCCTGGGGGGCCCAGCATTTT.

By sample fraction, this clone is medium-sized. This chain connects TRBV30 to TRBJ1-4; possible D gene TRBD1, 5 bases. The CDR3 consists of 14 residues. The germline V and J ends were trimmed by 0 bases and 0 bases, with 5 bases remaining between them. Germline V gives CDR1 GTSNPN, CDR2 SVGIG (reference sequence). In nucleotides, the CDR3 is TGTGCCTGGAGTGTGGGGGCAACTAATGAAAAACTGTTTTTT. This codes for CAWSVGATNEKLFF.

The CDR3 nucleotides are TGTGCCAGCCATCAGAGGGGAATGATTTATGGCTACACCTTC. This translates into CASHQRGMIYGYTF. This rearrangement joins TRBV19 to TRBJ1-2, with D possibly being TRBD1 (5 bases). The ends were cut back, 9 bases at V and 5 bases at J, with 19 bases in the middle. The CDR3 sequence is 14 residues long. Germline-derived CDR1 and CDR2 are LNHDA and SQIVND (reference sequence).

This clone was seen only a few times. V gene TRBV20-1 combines with J gene TRBJ1-2; D gene ambiguous. The CDR3 covers 12 residues. Germline V gene data show CDR1 as DFQATT and CDR2 as SNEGSKA (reference sequence). Trimming pared 3 bases from V and 7 bases from J, leaving 12 bases between. CDR3 loop: CSASVPMAGYTF. The CDR3 DNA reads TGCAGTGCTAGTGTACCTATGGCTGGCTACACCTTC.

The gene calls are TRBV5-1 and TRBJ2-5, with D maybe TRBD1 (8 bases). CDR1 is SGHRS and CDR2 is YFSETQ in the germline V gene. This CDR3 is built from 15 residues. V was clipped by 0 bases and J by 4 bases, with 13 bases between them. CDR3 sequence (DNA): TGCGCCAGCAGCTTGGAAAACAGGGGGGGAGAGACCCAGTACTTC. This encodes CASSLENRGGETQYF.

This rearrangement joins TRBV6-5 to TRBJ1-4, with TRBD1 matching 9 bases. V shed 7 bases and J 3 bases; nucleotides not matched to a gene: 3. Germline-derived CDR1 and CDR2 are MNHEY and SVGAGI. The CDR3 totals 14 residues. The CDR3 region has the DNA TGTGCCAGCACCCGGGACAGGGCTAATGAAAAACTGTTTTTT. Its translation is CASTRDRANEKLFF.

CDR3 DNA sequence: TGTGCCAGCAGGAGGTCGGCTAATGAAAAACTGTTTTTT. This translates into CASRRSANEKLFF. The V gene is TRBV6-4, the J gene TRBJ1-4; no reliable D call. The germline gives CDR1 MRHNA, CDR2 SNTAGT. Trimming removed 6 bases at V and 3 bases at J, with 8 bases between. This CDR3 has 13 amino acids.

There are many counts of this clone. V gene TRBV4-1 combines with J gene TRBJ1-6; 8 bases are shared with TRBD1. The CDR3 spans 17 residues. CDR1 and CDR2 (germline): MGHRA, YSYEKL. The V segment lost 0 bases and the J segment 7 bases; nucleotides outside the gene matches: 8. CDR3 sequence (DNA): TGCGCCAGCAGCCAAGATAGGGACAGGACCGCAAATTCACCCCTCCACTTT. It encodes CASSQDRDRTANSPLHF.

The chain carries TRBV30 and TRBJ1-3, with TRBD1 matching over 10 bases. CDR1 is GTSNPN, CDR2 SVGIG, per germline (reference sequence). J gave up 4 bases and V 1 base, and 7 bases lay outside the gene matches. The CDR3 is 16 residues long. Here the CDR3 DNA reads TGTGCCTGGAGTGAGGGACAGGGGAGGCGGGGAAACACCATATATTTT. As protein: CAWSEGQGRRGNTIYF. Based on the CDR3 plus reference TRBV30 and TRBJ1-3, the full variable domain is SQTIHQWPATLVQPVGSPLSLECTVEGTSNPNLYWYRQAAGRGLQLLFYSVGIGQISSEVPQNLSASRPQDRQFILSSKKLLLSDSGFYLCAWSEGQGRRGNTIYFGEGSWLTVV.

This clone has just a few counts. The chain joins TRBV27 to TRBJ1-6; no clear D gene. Germline values: CDR1 MNHEY, CDR2 SMNVEV (reference sequence). The V and J ends lost 2 bases and 0 bases respectively, with 11 bases between them. The CDR3 sequence is 17 residues long. CDR3 loop: CASSLNPLSSYNSPLHF. The CDR3 bases are TGTGCCAGCAGTTTAAACCCACTCAGCTCCTATAATTCACCCCTCCACTTT.

This chain links TRBV9 with TRBJ2-5; D is ambiguous. CDR3 length equals 14 residues. From germline, CDR1 is SGDLS and CDR2 YYNGEE. With 4 bases removed from V and 2 bases from J, the gap between germline ends came to 12 bases. CDR3 DNA sequence: TGTGCCAGCAGCATAGCTAGTAGACAAGAGACCCAGTACTTC. Translated, it gives CASSIASRQETQYF.

The chain employs TRBV12-5 and TRBJ2-7; TRBD2 is a possible D gene (5 bases). Trimming cost V 1 base and J 6 bases, with 22 bases left between them. CDR1 LGHNT and CDR2 FRNRAP come from the germline V gene. The CDR3 extends over 17 amino acids. The CDR3 protein is CASGLDLSEGKSCEQYF. CDR3 nucleotides: TGTGCTAGTGGTTTGGACCTTAGCGAGGGTAAGTCTTGCGAGCAGTACTTC.

The chain uses TRBV7-9 and TRBJ2-2, with D perhaps TRBD1 or TRBD2 (6 bases each). This CDR3 spans 16 amino acids. Germline values: CDR1 SEHNR, CDR2 FQNEAQ (reference sequence). V lost 5 bases and J lost 5, with 18 bases in between. CDR3 coding DNA: TGTGCCAGCAGCCCCATACGAGGGGGGAGGACCGGGGAGCTGTTTTTT. This sequence encodes CASSPIRGGRTGELFF.

The chain joins TRBV7-2 to TRBJ2-3; 9 bases fit TRBD2. In germline, CDR1 is SGHTA, CDR2 FQGNSA. This CDR3 has 16 amino acids. V gave up 5 bases and J gave up 7 bases; unmatched junction bases: 13. The CDR3 spells CASSPALAGRAYTQYF. CDR3 in DNA: TGTGCCAGCAGCCCAGCCCTAGCGGGGAGGGCATATACGCAGTATTTT.

V is TRBV5-1 and J is TRBJ1-3; possible D gene TRBD1, 5 bases. Germline V gives CDR1 SGHRS, CDR2 YFSETQ. CDR3 length: 16 amino acids. The V end lost 0 bases, the J end lost 0 bases, and 10 bases lay between the germline ends. Here the CDR3 reads CASSLDGAFSGNTIYF. For the CDR3, the DNA is TGCGCCAGCAGCTTGGACGGGGCCTTCTCTGGAAACACCATATATTTT.

The J gene is TRBJ2-2, the V gene TRBV6-5; D may be TRBD1 (5 bases). With 7 bases removed from V and 1 base from J, the gap between germline ends came to 10 bases. CDR3 length: 14 residues. Per the germline V gene, CDR1 is MNHEY and CDR2 is SVGAGI. In DNA, the CDR3 is TGTGCCAGCACCCGACAGAGGAACACCGGGGAGCTGTTTTTT. Protein sequence: CASTRQRNTGELFF.

This chain links TRBV7-2 with TRBJ2-7; 7 positions match TRBD2. The CDR3 spans 14 residues. J was trimmed by 3 bases and V by 2 bases; bases with no gene match: 4. CDR1 is SGHTA, CDR2 FQGNSA, per germline. CDR3 sequence (DNA): TGTGCCAGCAGCTTATATGGGGAGGGCTACGAGCAGTACTTC. It encodes CASSLYGEGYEQYF. The full variable domain, rest sourced from reference TRBV7-2 and TRBJ2-7, is GAGVSQSPSNKVTEKGKDVELRCDPISGHTALYWYRQSLGQGLEFLIYFQGNSAPDKSGLPSDRFSAERTGGSVSTLTIQRTQQEDSAVYLCASSLYGEGYEQYFGPGTRLTVT.

This clone was counted only a few times. The V and J genes are TRBV7-8 and TRBJ2-3; tentative D call: TRBD1 (5 bases). This CDR3 is built from 15 residues. Trimming pared 2 bases from V and 0 bases from J, leaving 9 bases between. CDR1 is SGHVS and CDR2 is FQNEAQ in the germline V gene. CDR3 sequence: CASSLQGGSTDTQYF. The CDR3 bases are TGTGCCAGCAGCTTACAGGGCGGAAGCACAGATACGCAGTATTTT.

This clone appeared once. The chain uses TRBV24-1 and TRBJ1-1; D may be TRBD1 (5 bases). The CDR3 loop spans 13 amino acids. Germline assignment: CDR1 KGHDR and CDR2 SFDVKD. V was pared by 0 bases and J by 6 bases, with 7 bases between. The CDR3 region is CATSDLWGAEAFF. CDR3 coding DNA: TGTGCCACCAGTGATTTGTGGGGGGCTGAAGCTTTCTTT.

The V and J genes are TRBV11-3 and TRBJ2-1, with 9 nucleotides matching TRBD1. Germline trimming cut 5 bases from V and 6 bases from J; bases unmatched to any gene: 8. Germline V gives CDR1 SGHNT, CDR2 YENEEA. The CDR3 consists of 15 residues. CDR3 DNA: TGTGCCAGCAGCCTCACCGGGACAGGGTCCAATGAGCAGTTCTTC. This translates into CASSLTGTGSNEQFF.

The chain employs TRBV11-3 and TRBJ2-2, with D tentatively TRBD1 (5 bases). This CDR3 has 15 amino acids. Looked up from germline, CDR1 is SGHNT and CDR2 is YENEEA. V lost 1 base and J 3 bases, leaving 9 bases between the germline ends. The CDR3 loop reads CASSLGGGDTGELFF. As DNA, the CDR3 is TGTGCCAGCAGCTTAGGGGGCGGTGACACCGGGGAGCTGTTTTTT.

The J gene is TRBJ1-4, the V gene TRBV7-2; tentative D call: TRBD1 (5 bases). Germline V lookup: CDR1 SGHTA, CDR2 FQGNSA. This CDR3 comprises 17 residues. Trimming cost V 3 bases and J 5 bases, with 19 bases left between them. The CDR3 reads CASSLRGAGAGNEKLFF. DNA for the CDR3: TGTGCCAGCAGCTTGAGAGGGGCCGGGGCAGGAAATGAAAAACTGTTTTTT.

The chain uses TRBV7-8 and TRBJ1-1; no clear D. Germline CDR1 is SGHVS and CDR2 is FQNEAQ. The V gene lost 3 bases and the J gene lost 7 bases, with 12 bases spanning the gap. This CDR3 has 13 amino acids. The CDR3 loop reads CASSFGRRVEAFF. DNA of the CDR3: TGTGCCAGCAGCTTCGGTAGACGGGTTGAAGCTTTCTTT.

This clone was observed a few times. The rearrangement joins TRBV2 to TRBJ2-7, with TRBD1 identical over 9 bases. Germline CDR1 is SNHLY and CDR2 is FYNNEI. This CDR3 has 14 amino acids. V gave up 10 bases and J gave up 2 bases; unmatched junction bases: 9. The CDR3 bases are TGTGCCACCGCCGCCGACAGGGGGGCCTACGAGCAGTACTTC. Translated: CATAADRGAYEQYF.

The CDR3, as DNA: TGTGCCAGCAGCTTAGTAGTGAACACCGGGGAGCTGTTTTTT. Protein product: CASSLVVNTGELFF. This rearrangement joins TRBV7-2 to TRBJ2-2; the D is unclear. Germline V gene sequence: CDR1 SGHTA, CDR2 FQGNSA. The CDR3 totals 14 residues. V was cut by 1 base and J by 1 base, with 4 bases left in between.

V is TRBV5-1 and J is TRBJ1-5, with a weak D call TRBD1 (6 bases). The CDR3 runs to 14 residues. From germline, CDR1 is SGHRS and CDR2 YFSETQ. V was cut by 2 bases and J by 7 bases, with 13 bases left in between. The CDR3 loop reads CASSFEGGLQPQHF. CDR3 nucleotides: TGCGCCAGCAGCTTCGAGGGGGGACTGCAGCCCCAGCATTTT.

This chain connects TRBV15 to TRBJ2-5, with D unclear. Germline V CDR1 and CDR2: LNHNV, YYDKDF (reference sequence). The CDR3 is made up of 13 amino acids. The ends were cut back, 2 bases at V and 2 bases at J, with 6 bases in the middle. In nucleotides, the CDR3 is TGTGCCACCAGCAGACAGGAGCAAGAGACCCAGTACTTC. Translation gives CATSRQEQETQYF.

The V and J genes are TRBV2 and TRBJ2-7; 11 positions match TRBD1. The CDR3 has 14 amino acids. V lost 8 bases, J lost 5 bases, and 8 bases stayed unmatched. Looked up from germline, CDR1 is SNHLY and CDR2 is FYNNEI. The DNA of the CDR3 is TGTGCCAGCGGGAAGGGACAGGGGGTCCACGAGCAGTACTTC. It is translated as CASGKGQGVHEQYF. The complete variable domain, with remaining parts taken from reference TRBV2 and TRBJ2-7, reads EPEVTQTPSHQVTQMGQEVILRCVPISNHLYFYWYRQILGQKVEFLVSFYNNEISEKSEIFDDQFSVERPDGSNFTLKIRSTKLEDSAMYFCASGKGQGVHEQYFGPGTRLTVT.